This entry lists 25 T cell receptor beta chains sequenced from one sample in a study of blood T cell repertoires in COVID-19. Here immunoSEQ multiplex PCR was the method, and the copy in TCRdb shows in-frame clones only, minus some. The sample carries 110,000 to 150,000 clones, 80% recorded once. Material for sequencing was peripheral blood. The receptors were sampled from a man between 65 and 80 years old who had recovered from COVID-19.

V gene TRBV5-1 combines with J gene TRBJ2-1; 9 nucleotides line up with TRBD2. Germline lookup yields CDR1 SGHRS and CDR2 YFSETQ. J lost 7 bases, V lost 2 bases, and 16 bases had no gene match. The CDR3 is made up of 18 amino acids. CDR3 bases: TGCGCCAGCAGCTTCACTAAGGGCGGGAGGGCCCGGGTTAATGAGCAGTTCTTC. Protein: CASSFTKGGRARVNEQFF.

This clone showed up just a few times. The chain carries TRBV27 and TRBJ2-1; D possibly corresponds to TRBD2 (6 bases). The CDR3 runs 14 residues. Trimming removed 5 bases from V and 9 bases from J, with 17 bases in between. Per germline, CDR1 MNHEY and CDR2 SMNVEV (reference sequence). CDR3 residues: CASSPITGLPEQFF. CDR3 bases: TGTGCCAGCAGTCCCATTACGGGACTTCCTGAGCAGTTCTTC.

Only a few counts were recorded for this clone. The chain uses TRBV6-5 and TRBJ1-5, with D hard to call. Deletions cut 7 bases from V and 7 bases from J, with 11 bases between. Germline V gives CDR1 MNHEY, CDR2 SVGAGI. CDR3 length: 12 amino acids. The CDR3 protein is CASKTEGQPQHF. The CDR3 DNA sequence: TGTGCCAGCAAGACGGAGGGACAGCCCCAGCATTTT.

The chain uses TRBV11-2 and TRBJ2-2; D gene uncertain. V shed 5 bases and J shed 0 bases, with 13 bases lying between them. This CDR3 contains 16 residues. Germline CDR1 and CDR2: SGHAT and FQNNGV. The CDR3 DNA reads TGTGCCAGCAGCATTAGAGTTTACGCGAACACCGGGGAGCTGTTTTTT. This codes for CASSIRVYANTGELFF.

The J gene is TRBJ2-7, the V gene TRBV6-5; D is possibly TRBD2 (6 bases). Germline V gene lookup returns CDR1 MNHEY and CDR2 SVGAGI. V was cut by 6 bases and J by 3 bases, with 18 bases left in between. The CDR3 covers 15 residues. The CDR3 nucleotides are TGTGCCAGCAGGAAGGCTAGCGTCCCTAACTACGAGCAGTACTTC. Translating gives CASRKASVPNYEQYF.

The sample holds one count of this clone. This chain uses TRBV2 with TRBJ2-7; 10 bases are a match to TRBD2. V was clipped by 4 bases and J by 2 bases; unmatched bases: 8. Germline V lookup: CDR1 SNHLY, CDR2 FYNNEI. The length of the CDR3 is 16 residues. The CDR3 nucleotides read TGTGCCAGCAGTGCGGGCCTAGCGGGAGAGGCCTACGAGCAGTACTTC. Its protein product is CASSAGLAGEAYEQYF.

V usage is TRBV4-1 and J usage is TRBJ1-2, with 12 bases lining up with TRBD1. There are 19 residues in the CDR3. The V gene's germline CDR1 is MGHRA and CDR2 YSYEKL. Unmatched junction bases numbered 12, after V lost 3 bases and J lost 1 base. This CDR3 reads CASSHVIRDRGRSNYGYTF. In DNA form, the CDR3 reads TGCGCCAGCAGCCATGTCATCCGGGACAGGGGGCGAAGTAACTATGGCTACACCTTC.

The chain's CDR3 is CASRTAQETQYF. CDR3 coding DNA: TGCGCCAGCAGGACAGCACAAGAGACCCAGTACTTC. The V and J genes are TRBV5-1 and TRBJ2-5; a weak D match, TRBD1 (5 bases). V was pared by 5 bases and J by 2 bases, with 7 bases between. The CDR3 runs to 12 residues. The germline V gene has CDR1 SGHRS and CDR2 YFSETQ.

This rearrangement joins TRBV19 to TRBJ2-2; 12 bases match TRBD2. There are 17 residues in the CDR3. Trimming cost V 7 bases and J 2 bases; bases outside gene matches: 8. The germline CDR1 and CDR2 sequences are LNHDA and SQIVND (reference sequence). The CDR3 sequence: CASIRASGRANTGELFF. The CDR3 DNA is TGTGCCAGTATTAGGGCTAGCGGGAGGGCCAACACCGGGGAGCTGTTTTTT.

The chain has TRBV29-1 and TRBJ2-2; D call uncertain. Between the trimmed V and J ends, which lost 7 bases and 0 bases, there was a span of 6 bases. There are 12 residues in the CDR3. Per germline, CDR1 SQVTM and CDR2 ANQGSEA. The DNA for the CDR3 is TGCAGCGGCCTATCGAACACCGGGGAGCTGTTTTTT. Its translation is CSGLSNTGELFF.

The rearrangement links TRBV25-1 to TRBJ2-7, with D possibly TRBD2 on 5 matching bases. V was shortened by 5 bases and J by 1 base, with 9 bases between the two germline ends. This CDR3 contains 13 residues. The germline gives CDR1 MGHDK, CDR2 SYGVNS. The DNA of the CDR3 is TGTGCCAGCAGTCTAGGACTTTCCTACGAGCAGTACTTC. Its protein product is CASSLGLSYEQYF.

The chain has TRBV19 and TRBJ2-1, with 7 bases fitting TRBD2. Germline V gene sequence: CDR1 LNHDA, CDR2 SQIVND (reference sequence). Unmatched junction bases numbered 6, after V lost 1 base and J lost 6 bases. This CDR3 has 15 residues. CDR3 sequence: CASSIGGSVGNEQFF. CDR3 sequence (DNA): TGTGCCAGTAGTATAGGCGGGAGCGTAGGCAATGAGCAGTTCTTC.

V and J are TRBV29-1 and TRBJ1-1; D ambiguous. Between the trimmed V and J ends, which lost 0 bases and 1 base, there was a span of 9 bases. CDR3 length: 14 residues. Germline V gene sequence: CDR1 SQVTM, CDR2 ANQGSEA. The DNA of the CDR3 is TGCAGCGTTGAAGATTGGGAGAGGAACACTGAAGCTTTCTTT. Translated: CSVEDWERNTEAFF. The complete variable domain, with remaining parts taken from reference TRBV29-1 and TRBJ1-1, reads SAVISQKPSRDICQRGTSLTIQCQVDSQVTMMFWYRQQPGQSLTLIATANQGSEATYESGFVIDKFPISRPNLTFSTLTVSNMSPEDSSIYLCSVEDWERNTEAFFGQGTRLTVV.

The chain joins TRBV7-8 to TRBJ2-1; the match to TRBD2 covers 7 bases. The germline gives CDR1 SGHVS, CDR2 FQNEAQ. J was trimmed by 5 bases and V by 5 bases; bases with no gene match: 15. CDR3 size: 17 residues. The CDR3 sequence: CASSTGEASGYHNEQFF. DNA of the CDR3: TGTGCCAGCAGCACGGGGGAGGCTAGCGGTTATCACAATGAGCAGTTCTTC.

This sequence joins TRBV7-9 and TRBJ2-5; TRBD2 might be the D (7 bases). CDR3 size: 16 residues. V dropped 8 bases and J dropped 5 bases, with 24 bases sitting between them. Germline CDR1 reads SEHNR; CDR2 reads FQNEAQ (reference sequence). CDR3 amino acids: CASGRDTVGLKETQYF. CDR3 nucleotides: TGTGCCAGCGGGAGGGACACCGTCGGCCTAAAGGAGACCCAGTACTTC. Full variable domain (remainder filled in from reference TRBV7-9 and TRBJ2-5): DTGVSQNPRHKITKRGQNVTFRCDPISEHNRLYWYRQTLGQGPEFLTYFQNEAQLEKSRLLSDRFSAERPKGSFSTLEIQRTEQGDSAMYLCASGRDTVGLKETQYFGPGTRLLVL.

The gene calls are TRBV30 and TRBJ2-1; no clear D. The V end lost 2 bases, the J end lost 1 base, and 12 bases lay between the germline ends. The CDR3 length is 15 residues. The germline V gene has CDR1 GTSNPN and CDR2 SVGIG (reference sequence). The DNA for the CDR3 is TGTGCCTGGAGTAGCGACTTAAGTTCCTACAATGAGCAGTTCTTC. The encoded protein is CAWSSDLSSYNEQFF.

CDR3 in amino acids: CASSYPRADRAFNYGYTF. In nucleotides, the CDR3 is TGTGCCAGCAGTTACCCGCGGGCCGACAGGGCCTTTAACTATGGCTACACCTTC. The chain couples TRBV6-2 or TRBV6-3 to TRBJ1-2; the match to TRBD1 covers 7 bases. Trimming took 2 bases from V and 1 from J; bases not matched to a gene: 13. This CDR3 is 18 amino acids long. Per the germline V gene, CDR1 is MNHEY and CDR2 is SVGEGT.

V gene TRBV13 combines with J gene TRBJ2-7; 7 nucleotides line up with TRBD2. V was clipped by 3 bases and J by 8 bases; unmatched bases: 13. Germline CDR1 and CDR2: PRHDT and FYEKMQ (reference sequence). CDR3 size: 15 residues. The CDR3 coding sequence is TGTGCCAGCAGCTTCGAGGCGGGAGTGGGAAGTAAGCAGTACTTC. Translation gives CASSFEAGVGSKQYF. Together with reference TRBV13 and TRBJ2-7, the CDR3 gives the full variable domain: AAGVIQSPRHLIKEKRETATLKCYPIPRHDTVYWYQQGPGQDPQFLISFYEKMQSDKGSIPDRFSAQQFSDYHSELNMSSLELGDSALYFCASSFEAGVGSKQYFGPGTRLTVT.

The J gene is TRBJ1-2, the V gene TRBV19; D possibly corresponds to TRBD1 (5 bases). This CDR3 has 15 residues. Trimming shortened V by 5 bases and J by 1 base, and 14 bases separated the two germline ends. The germline CDR1 and CDR2 sequences are LNHDA and SQIVND (reference sequence). The DNA for the CDR3 is TGTGCCAGTAGTCTTTTAGGGACTCTTAACTATGGCTACACCTTC. Protein sequence: CASSLLGTLNYGYTF.

This sequence joins TRBV9 and TRBJ2-7, with 7 bases aligning to TRBD2. The CDR3 has 15 amino acids. The V segment lost 0 bases and the J segment 3 bases; nucleotides outside the gene matches: 6. The V gene's germline CDR1 is SGDLS and CDR2 YYNGEE. The CDR3 nucleotides are TGTGCCAGCAGCGTAGCTAGCGCGGGGGTCTACGAGCAGTACTTC. Encoded protein: CASSVASAGVYEQYF.

This clone has just a few counts. In DNA, the CDR3 is TGTGCCACCAGCAGAGATGAGGAGGTATATGAGCAGTTCTTC. Amino acids: CATSRDEEVYEQFF. The chain uses TRBV15 and TRBJ2-1; D might be TRBD2 (5 bases). Germline V CDR1 and CDR2: LNHNV, YYDKDF (reference sequence). V lost 0 bases to trimming and J lost 8 bases, with 11 bases between them. The CDR3 has 14 residues.

About this clone: Other DNA sequences in the same sample also yield this CDR3. This chain links TRBV3-1 (or the pseudogene TRBV3-2) with TRBJ2-7; TRBD1 is a possible D gene (5 bases). The CDR3 contains 12 residues. V was pared by 0 bases and J by 6 bases, with 6 bases between. Germline assignment: CDR1 LGHDT and CDR2 YNNKEL (reference sequence). In DNA form, the CDR3 reads TGTGCCAGCAGCCAAGACACAGGCGAGCAGTACTTC. Translated: CASSQDTGEQYF.

Only a few counts were recorded for this clone. This chain uses TRBV30 with TRBJ1-5, with D possibly being TRBD1 (5 bases). The CDR3 covers 13 residues. Trimming removed 2 bases from V and 7 bases from J, with 12 bases in between. Germline CDR1 and CDR2: GTSNPN and SVGIG (reference sequence). CDR3 sequence (DNA): TGTGCCTGGAGTATCCCAGGGCGACAGCCCCAGCATTTT. Translating it yields CAWSIPGRQPQHF.

The rearrangement uses TRBV15 and TRBJ2-1; 11 nucleotides align to TRBD1. V shed 8 bases, J shed 9 bases, and the junction held 9 bases outside the gene matches. The CDR3 is made up of 14 amino acids. Germline CDR1 LNHNV, CDR2 YYDKDF (reference sequence). The CDR3 loop reads CATRSPGQGGEQFF. The CDR3 DNA sequence: TGTGCCACCCGAAGCCCGGGACAGGGGGGTGAGCAGTTCTTC.

The chain has TRBV9 and TRBJ2-3; TRBD2 matches at 13 bases. In germline, CDR1 is SGDLS, CDR2 YYNGEE. Trimming at V came to 4 bases and at J to 6 bases, leaving 5 bases not matched to a gene. The CDR3 is made up of 15 amino acids. CDR3 sequence reads: CASSYGLAGVDTQYF. In DNA, the CDR3 is TGTGCCAGCAGCTATGGACTAGCGGGAGTGGATACGCAGTATTTT. The variable domain in full, completed from reference TRBV9 and TRBJ2-3, reads DSGVTQTPKHLITATGQRVTLRCSPRSGDLSVYWYQQSLDQGLQFLIQYYNGEERAKGNILERFSAQQFPDLHSELNLSSLELGDSALYFCASSYGLAGVDTQYFGPGTRLTVL.